This T cell receptor beta chain is from a study of early T cells in non-severe SARS-CoV-2 infection. About the study: Unsorted whole-blood RNA was sequenced in bulk, leaving chains unpaired.

Each cDNA molecule carried a unique molecular identifier. TCRdb analysed the 5' RACE reads with MiXCR anew, one entry per CDR3 protein. The table shows 80,000 or so distinct CDR3 sequences, with roughly 5.7% occurring only once. CDR1 MNHEY and CDR2 SMNVEV come from the germline V gene (reference sequence). V was shortened by 4 bases and J by 7 bases, with 17 bases between the two germline ends. The CDR3 is 14 amino acids. Sequenced: whole blood. The V call is TRBV27, the J call TRBJ2-7; TRBD2 might be the D (6 bases). This receptor was identified in an adult who was a healthcare worker with PCR-confirmed SARS-CoV-2 infection or an uninfected control (not recorded which). The DNA for the CDR3 is TGTGCCAGCAGTTGGGCTAGCGCCGGCGTGGAGCAGTACTTC. It encodes CASSWASAGVEQYF.